Listed below are T cell receptor beta chains from one sample, sequenced in a study of cytomegalovirus exposure and HLA in healthy donors. TCRdb's table, derived via immunoSEQ multiplex PCR, lists solely in-frame clones and lacks some. The data show some 160,000 clones, with 84% seen just once and less than 2% held by the top ten. Sequencing input: PBMCs. Every receptor here comes from a young man in good health and CMV-seronegative. CDR3s include the opening cysteine and the closing phenylalanine or tryptophan. The D gene is left open where the match is weak. Not all rows give a size; the values are once, few, many and, for expanded clones, a class.

J gene	D gene	clone size	V gene	CDR3 protein	CDR3 DNA
TRBJ1-2	TRBD1	.	TRBV7-8	CASSRDRGSYGYTF	TGTGCCAGCAGCCGGGACAGGGGATCCTATGGCTACACCTTC
TRBJ1-1	TRBD1	.	TRBV29-1	CSVLQGVPNTEAFF	TGCAGCGTCCTTCAGGGGGTACCCAACACTGAAGCTTTCTTT
TRBJ2-1	TRBD2	.	TRBV10-3	CAISEPGLVVNEQFF	TGTGCCATCAGTGAGCCGGGACTAGTGGTCAATGAGCAGTTCTTC
TRBJ1-4	.	.	TRBV11-2	CASSLGGFVNEKLFF	TGTGCCAGCAGCTTAGGCGGGTTTGTTAATGAAAAACTGTTTTTT
TRBJ2-5	TRBD1	.	TRBV19	CASRDQGAQETQYF	TGTGCCAGCAGAGATCAGGGGGCTCAAGAGACCCAGTACTTC
TRBJ1-1	TRBD1	.	TRBV4-1	CASSSRLGQGRNTEAFF	TGCGCCAGCAGCTCGCGTTTAGGACAGGGGAGAAACACTGAAGCTTTCTTT
TRBJ2-1	.	.	TRBV13	CASSSILGGNEQFF	TGTGCCAGCAGCTCGATCCTTGGGGGGAATGAGCAGTTCTTC
TRBJ2-7	.	.	TRBV27	CASSFDRNSYEQYF	TGTGCCAGCAGTTTTGACAGGAACTCCTACGAGCAGTACTTC
TRBJ2-7	.	.	TRBV6-1	CASSTDRLYEQYF	TGTGCCAGCAGTACCGACAGGCTATACGAGCAGTACTTC
TRBJ1-6	.	few	TRBV9	CASSSQLSPLHF	TGTGCCAGCAGCTCACAGCTTTCACCCCTCCACTTT
TRBJ2-1	TRBD2	once	TRBV5-8	CASGASGPYNEQFF	TGTGCCAGCGGGGCTAGCGGACCCTACAATGAGCAGTTCTTC
TRBJ1-2	.	.	TRBV5-1	CASSSAGTYYGYTF	TGCGCCAGCAGCTCAGCCGGGACATACTATGGCTACACCTTC
TRBJ2-7	TRBD2	.	TRBV2	CASSEKRGAYEQYF	TGTGCCAGCAGTGAAAAGCGGGGGGCCTACGAGCAGTACTTC
TRBJ2-7	TRBD2	.	TRBV27	CAAGALDEQYF	TGTGCCGCGGGAGCGCTGGACGAGCAGTACTTC
TRBJ2-4	.	few	TRBV15	CATSRDLTVRGKNIQYF	TGTGCCACCAGCAGAGATTTGACTGTCCGGGGCAAAAACATTCAGTACTTC
TRBJ1-6	.	.	TRBV25-1	CASSGKSSYNSPLHF	TGTGCCAGCAGTGGAAAGAGCTCCTATAATTCACCCCTCCACTTT
TRBJ2-3	.	.	TRBV21-1	CASSSGLAGGRDTQYF	TGTGCCAGCAGCTCGGGACTAGCGGGGGGAAGGGATACGCAGTATTTT